The next 23 T cell receptor beta chains were all read from a single sample in a study of OX40 agonist ivuxolimab in advanced cancers. TCRdb keeps only in-frame clones here, not all; method: immunoSEQ multiplex PCR. Of some 82,000 clones listed, around 90% are singletons. Here the sequenced sample was CD4+ or CD8+ T cells sorted from blood, taken in a trial of the OX40 agonist ivuxolimab. The receptor source for this set is an adult with an advanced solid tumor such as melanoma, head and neck, liver or kidney cancer.

The chain joins TRBV5-1 to TRBJ2-5; 7 bases match TRBD1. The CDR3 runs 16 residues. Germline CDR1 and CDR2: SGHRS and YFSETQ. V shed 0 bases and J 5 bases; nucleotides not matched to a gene: 10. The CDR3 region is CASSLVGTDFYETQYF. In DNA, the CDR3 is TGCGCCAGCAGCTTGGTAGGGACAGATTTTTATGAGACCCAGTACTTC.

The V call is TRBV19, the J call TRBJ2-7; D gene ambiguous. V dropped 5 bases and J dropped 0 bases, with 8 bases sitting between them. Germline assignment: CDR1 LNHDA and CDR2 SQIVND (reference sequence). The CDR3 totals 13 residues. The CDR3 coding sequence is TGTGCCAGTAGTCCGGGCTACTCCTACGAGCAGTACTTC. Amino acids: CASSPGYSYEQYF.

The V and J genes are TRBV30 and TRBJ2-7; D is possibly TRBD2 (6 bases). The CDR3 consists of 13 residues. Germline V CDR1 and CDR2: GTSNPN, SVGIG (reference sequence). The ends were cut back, 5 bases at V and 3 bases at J, with 14 bases in the middle. In DNA, the CDR3 is TGTGCCTGGTCAACTAGCACCCGCTACGAGCAGTACTTC. It encodes CAWSTSTRYEQYF.

The chain carries TRBV5-1 and TRBJ2-1, with TRBD2 identical over 14 bases. Per germline, CDR1 SGHRS and CDR2 YFSETQ. Trimming cost V 4 bases and J 10 bases; bases outside gene matches: 7. The CDR3 consists of 15 residues. CDR3 protein: CASSTGLAGAREQFF. CDR3 bases: TGCGCCAGCAGCACGGGACTAGCGGGAGCAAGAGAGCAGTTCTTC.

The chain has TRBV7-2 and TRBJ2-3, with D possibly matching TRBD2 (6 bases). V gave up 7 bases and J gave up 0 bases, with 8 bases separating them. The CDR3 has 13 amino acids. Germline lookup yields CDR1 SGHTA and CDR2 FQGNSA. As DNA, the CDR3 is TGTGCCAGCAAGGAGGGGAGCACAGATACGCAGTATTTT. Translation gives CASKEGSTDTQYF.

This chain links TRBV6-6 with TRBJ2-5, with D perhaps being TRBD1 or TRBD2 (5 bases each). CDR3 length equals 13 residues. V was cut by 9 bases and J by 5 bases, with 16 bases left in between. CDR1 is MNHNY and CDR2 is SVGAGI in the germline V gene (reference sequence). CDR3 in amino acids: CASSGALWETQYF. The DNA of the CDR3 is TGTGCCAGTTCCGGGGCCCTTTGGGAGACCCAGTACTTC.

The rearrangement joins TRBV9 to TRBJ2-5, with no clear D. Germline assignment: CDR1 SGDLS and CDR2 YYNGEE. V lost 0 bases and J 0 bases, leaving 9 bases between the germline ends. The CDR3 runs 15 residues. CDR3 nucleotide sequence: TGTGCCAGCAGCGTAGGGGCCGCGTACCAAGAGACCCAGTACTTC. Its protein product is CASSVGAAYQETQYF. Supplemented by reference TRBV9 and TRBJ2-5, the full variable domain reads DSGVTQTPKHLITATGQRVTLRCSPRSGDLSVYWYQQSLDQGLQFLIQYYNGEERAKGNILERFSAQQFPDLHSELNLSSLELGDSALYFCASSVGAAYQETQYFGPGTRLLVL.

The chain links TRBV19 to TRBJ2-6, with D uncertain. CDR3 length: 16 amino acids. Germline CDR1 is LNHDA and CDR2 is SQIVND (reference sequence). The V and J ends lost 5 bases and 0 bases respectively, with 11 bases between them. Here the CDR3 DNA reads TGTGCCAGTAGTCTGCAGGTTAACTCTGGGGCCAACGTCCTGACTTTC. Residues: CASSLQVNSGANVLTF.

The chain employs TRBV30 and TRBJ1-3, with no clear D. Trimming took off 0 bases at V and 2 bases at J, with 11 bases between the two ends. This CDR3 comprises 15 residues. CDR1 and CDR2 from the germline V gene are GTSNPN and SVGIG (reference sequence). The CDR3 reads CAWSVGLRAGNTIYF. The CDR3 nucleotides are TGTGCCTGGAGTGTAGGGCTAAGGGCTGGAAACACCATATATTTT.

This chain links TRBV7-9 with TRBJ2-5; D uncertain. Deletions cut 0 bases from V and 2 bases from J, with 4 bases between. Germline V gene data show CDR1 as SEHNR and CDR2 as FQNEAQ (reference sequence). This CDR3 is built from 13 residues. The CDR3 sequence is CASSLAAQETQYF. DNA for the CDR3: TGTGCCAGCAGCTTAGCAGCACAAGAGACCCAGTACTTC.

The chain is built from TRBV7-2 and TRBJ1-3; D is possibly TRBD1 (6 bases). This CDR3 region has 17 residues. V was trimmed by 1 base and J by 4 bases, leaving 17 bases between them. Germline V lookup: CDR1 SGHTA, CDR2 FQGNSA. CDR3: CASSLDRLGAAGNTIYF. CDR3 in DNA: TGTGCCAGCAGCTTAGACCGTCTGGGGGCGGCAGGAAACACCATATATTTT.

This clone was detected only once. The chain employs TRBV7-2 and TRBJ2-3; 10 nucleotides align to TRBD2. V lost 4 bases, J lost 4 bases, and 8 bases stayed unmatched. Germline CDR1 reads SGHTA; CDR2 reads FQGNSA. The CDR3 is 16 residues long. The CDR3 region is CASSYGLAEPADTQYF. In nucleotides, the CDR3 is TGTGCCAGCAGCTATGGACTAGCGGAGCCCGCAGATACGCAGTATTTT.

This rearrangement joins TRBV4-3 to TRBJ2-5; 7 bases fit TRBD2. This CDR3 comprises 14 residues. The J segment lost 2 bases and the V segment lost 0 bases, leaving 0 bases of the junction unmatched. Germline V gives CDR1 LGHNA, CDR2 YSLEER. The CDR3: CASSQDSGQETQYF. The CDR3 coding sequence is TGCGCCAGCAGCCAAGATAGCGGGCAAGAGACCCAGTACTTC.

The sample holds a few counts of this clone. The CDR3 loop reads CASSKVPGANVLTF. The CDR3 region has the DNA TGTGCCAGCAGTAAAGTCCCCGGGGCCAACGTCCTGACTTTC. The genes are TRBV27 and TRBJ2-6; unclear D gene. Trimming cost V 5 bases and J 4 bases, with 9 bases left between them. The CDR3 is 14 residues long. The V gene's germline CDR1 is MNHEY and CDR2 SMNVEV (reference sequence). The entire variable domain, with the rest obtained from reference TRBV27 and TRBJ2-6, is as follows: EAQVTQNPRYLITVTGKKLTVTCSQNMNHEYMSWYRQDPGLGLRQIYYSMNVEVTDKGDVPEGYKVSRKEKRNFPLILESPSPNQTSLYFCASSKVPGANVLTFGAGSRLTVL.

V and J are TRBV7-3 and TRBJ1-1; TRBD1 matches 8 bases. Germline lookup yields CDR1 SGHTA and CDR2 FQGTGA. The V gene end was trimmed by 5 bases and the J gene end by 5 bases; junction bases not matched to a gene: 7. This CDR3 contains 14 residues. The DNA of the CDR3 is TGTGCCAGCAGCCCACGGACAGGGTCAACTGAAGCTTTCTTT. Translated: CASSPRTGSTEAFF.

The chain recombines TRBV5-5 with TRBJ2-3; TRBD2 is a possible D gene (6 bases). Germline assignment: CDR1 SGHKS and CDR2 YYEKEE (reference sequence). V lost 4 bases and J lost 5, with 14 bases in between. This CDR3 region has 14 residues. The DNA of the CDR3 is TGTGCCAGCAGCGTAGGAGGGGTGGGAGATACGCAGTATTTT. As protein: CASSVGGVGDTQYF.

This chain uses TRBV19 with TRBJ1-5, with a tentative D call TRBD1 (6 bases). The CDR3 totals 16 residues. Deletions cut 7 bases from V and 5 bases from J, with 21 bases between. Germline-derived CDR1 and CDR2 are LNHDA and SQIVND (reference sequence). The chain's CDR3 is CASTPNRGGRDQPQHF. The CDR3 bases are TGTGCCAGTACCCCAAACCGGGGGGGCAGGGATCAGCCCCAGCATTTT.

The chain couples TRBV5-5 to TRBJ1-2; D is perhaps TRBD1 (6 bases). Deletions cut 3 bases from V and 8 bases from J, with 14 bases between. Germline CDR1 is SGHKS and CDR2 is YYEKEE (reference sequence). This CDR3 comprises 13 residues. The CDR3 nucleotides are TGTGCCAGCAGCTGGGAGGGACAAGGCGGCTACACCTTC. It codes for CASSWEGQGGYTF.

This chain joins TRBV15 and TRBJ2-7, with 11 nucleotides matching TRBD2. The CDR3 runs to 18 residues. The V segment lost 0 bases and the J segment 4 bases; nucleotides outside the gene matches: 11. Germline CDR1 and CDR2: LNHNV and YYDKDF (reference sequence). As DNA, the CDR3 is TGTGCCACCAGCAGAGATATTGGGCTTAGCGGGAGGGGGTACGAGCAGTACTTC. Translation: CATSRDIGLSGRGYEQYF.

This sequence joins TRBV10-3 and TRBJ2-7; 7 nucleotides agree with TRBD1. Trimming took 0 bases from V and 1 from J; bases not matched to a gene: 3. The CDR3 has 15 residues. Germline V gene sequence: CDR1 ENHRY, CDR2 SYGVKD. CDR3 in amino acids: CAISESATGSYEQYF. CDR3 DNA sequence: TGTGCCATCAGTGAGTCTGCGACAGGGTCCTACGAGCAGTACTTC.

This clone was seen once. This chain connects TRBV5-4 to TRBJ2-3; TRBD2 matches 8 bases. The germline V gene encodes CDR1 SGHNT and CDR2 YYREEE (reference sequence). J was trimmed by 2 bases and V by 5 bases; bases with no gene match: 7. The CDR3 consists of 15 residues. CDR3: CASSSGTSFTDTQYF. Written as DNA, the CDR3 is TGTGCCAGCAGTTCCGGGACTAGTTTCACAGATACGCAGTATTTT. Full variable domain (remainder filled in from reference TRBV5-4 and TRBJ2-3): ETGVTQSPTHLIKTRGQQVTLRCSSQSGHNTVSWYQQALGQGPQFIFQYYREEENGRGNFPPRFSGLQFPNYSSELNVNALELDDSALYLCASSSGTSFTDTQYFGPGTRLTVL.

The chain couples TRBV27 to TRBJ1-4; no firm D call. The V and J ends lost 8 bases and 8 bases respectively, with 18 bases between them. Germline V gene data show CDR1 as MNHEY and CDR2 as SMNVEV (reference sequence). The CDR3 is 14 residues long. In DNA form, the CDR3 reads TGTGCCAGCGGATCTAGGGTCGGGTCGGAAAAACTGTTTTTT. Translation gives CASGSRVGSEKLFF.

The chain employs TRBV18 and TRBJ2-7; D gene uncertain. The V gene lost 3 bases and the J gene lost 0 bases, with 9 bases spanning the gap. Per the germline V gene, CDR1 is KGHSH and CDR2 is LQKENI. The CDR3 sequence is 14 residues long. DNA of the CDR3: TGTGCCAGCTCACCCCGAAGGGACTCCTACGAGCAGTACTTC. As protein: CASSPRRDSYEQYF.